This TCR beta chain originates from a study of T cell changes during pregnancy in multiple sclerosis. TCRdb's table, derived via immunoSEQ multiplex PCR, lists solely in-frame clones and lacks some. This repertoire shows around 62,000 clones, about 92% found once; its top ten account for 3.5% to 4.5%. From germline, CDR1 is MNHEY and CDR2 SMNVEV (reference sequence). Trimming took 5 bases from V and 7 from J; bases not matched to a gene: 7. The CDR3 is 14 amino acids. Sequenced here: CD8+ T cells from peripheral blood mononuclear cells, sampled in the second trimester of pregnancy. This clonotype was sampled from a female donor with multiple sclerosis, enrolled in a pregnancy study. V gene TRBV27 combines with J gene TRBJ2-1; 8 nucleotides agree with TRBD1. The CDR3, as DNA: TGTGCCAGCAGTCCAGGGGACAGGAGGAATGAGCAGTTCTTC. Its translation: CASSPGDRRNEQFF.